This TCR beta chain was obtained from a study of shared T cell receptors in the human thymus. Assay used: immunoSEQ multiplex PCR; TCRdb lists only in-frame clones, some missing. Altogether hundreds of thousands of clones are present, approximately 87% being singletons, with the ten largest covering roughly 0.0087%. These sequences were also reported in another study, on human thymus T cells. According to that study: Resections from corrective heart surgery supplied the thymus tissue.

This clonotype was obtained from a boy under three years old with a congenital heart defect. Material for sequencing was thymocytes.

CDR3 coding DNA: TGTGCCAGCATTGACAGGGGGTTGAACACCGGGGAGCTGTTTTTT. As protein: CASIDRGLNTGELFF. The gene calls are TRBV28 and TRBJ2-2; 9 bases agree with TRBD1. This CDR3 region has 15 residues. V was pared by 7 bases and J by 1 base, with 4 bases of the junction left unmatched. CDR1 is MDHEN, CDR2 SYDVKM, per germline.